Shown below are 25 T cell receptor beta chains from a single sample sequenced in a study of neoadjuvant anti-PD-1 for oral cavity cancer. Documented time point: after neoadjuvant nivolumab, at surgical resection. Only in-frame clones appear in the TCRdb table, and some are missing; sequencing was by immunoSEQ multiplex PCR. This sample yields roughly 15,000 clones, of which about 76% are seen a single time; 2.5% to 3.5% belongs to the top ten. Here the sequenced sample was PBMCs, taken after nivolumab (anti-PD-1) treatment. The receptors were gathered from a person between 35 and 79 years old with oral cavity squamous cell carcinoma.

The chain joins TRBV2 to TRBJ1-4, with D perhaps TRBD1 (5 bases). The CDR3 has 14 residues. V was cut by 2 bases and J by 8 bases, with 12 bases left in between. Germline CDR1 and CDR2: SNHLY and FYNNEI. Written as DNA, the CDR3 is TGTGCCAGCAGTGAACTACGAGGGGACGAAAAACTGTTTTTT. As protein: CASSELRGDEKLFF. The entire variable domain, with the rest obtained from reference TRBV2 and TRBJ1-4, is as follows: EPEVTQTPSHQVTQMGQEVILRCVPISNHLYFYWYRQILGQKVEFLVSFYNNEISEKSEIFDDQFSVERPDGSNFTLKIRSTKLEDSAMYFCASSELRGDEKLFFGSGTQLSVL.

CDR3: CASSQPEHGFGTDTQYF. CDR3 DNA sequence: TGTGCCAGCAGCCAACCTGAACACGGGTTTGGCACAGATACGCAGTATTTT. The chain combines TRBV4-2 with TRBJ2-3; D remains ambiguous. V gave up 2 bases and J gave up 1 base, with 16 bases separating them. This CDR3 region has 17 residues. Germline CDR1 reads LGHNA; CDR2 reads YNFKEQ.

The CDR3 loop is CASSLMPLYEQYF. The CDR3 DNA reads as TGTGCCAGCAGCTTGATGCCACTCTACGAGCAGTACTTC. V gene TRBV5-5 combines with J gene TRBJ2-7; no definite D call. Germline V gives CDR1 SGHKS, CDR2 YYEKEE (reference sequence). Trimming shortened V by 1 base and J by 3 bases, and 8 bases separated the two germline ends. The CDR3 sequence is 13 residues long.

Here the CDR3 reads CASRDEGQATDTQYF. Written as DNA, the CDR3 is TGTGCCAGCAGAGATGAGGGACAGGCCACAGATACGCAGTATTTT. The chain joins TRBV2 to TRBJ2-3, with 8 nucleotides matching TRBD1. Trimming at V came to 6 bases and at J to 2 bases, leaving 7 bases not matched to a gene. The CDR3 is made up of 15 amino acids. Germline V gene data show CDR1 as SNHLY and CDR2 as FYNNEI. The full variable domain, in which reference TRBV2 and TRBJ2-3 provide the parts outside the CDR3, is EPEVTQTPSHQVTQMGQEVILRCVPISNHLYFYWYRQILGQKVEFLVSFYNNEISEKSEIFDDQFSVERPDGSNFTLKIRSTKLEDSAMYFCASRDEGQATDTQYFGPGTRLTVL.

The chain has TRBV28 and TRBJ2-3; TRBD1 aligns across 8 bases. Per germline, CDR1 MDHEN and CDR2 SYDVKM. The trim removed 1 base at V and 0 bases at J, leaving 3 bases unmatched. This CDR3 has 16 residues. The CDR3 is CASSLSQGASTDTQYF. CDR3 sequence (DNA): TGTGCCAGCAGTTTATCCCAGGGGGCTAGCACAGATACGCAGTATTTT.

This clone came up a few times. The J gene is TRBJ2-3, the V gene TRBV5-4; 10 bases are shared with TRBD2. V shed 0 bases, J shed 1 base, and the junction held 2 bases outside the gene matches. Germline assignment: CDR1 SGHNT and CDR2 YYREEE (reference sequence). The length of the CDR3 is 16 residues. CDR3 sequence (DNA): TGTGCCAGCAGCTTGGGGGGGACTAGCGGCACAGATACGCAGTATTTT. This gives the protein CASSLGGTSGTDTQYF.

The gene calls are TRBV19 and TRBJ2-2, with no clear D. Germline CDR1 reads LNHDA; CDR2 reads SQIVND (reference sequence). Trimming removed 3 bases from V and 3 bases from J, with 8 bases in between. The CDR3 is 14 amino acids. The CDR3 loop is CASSIGSHTGELFF. CDR3 DNA sequence: TGTGCCAGTAGTATTGGGTCACACACCGGGGAGCTGTTTTTT.

The chain carries TRBV7-9 and TRBJ2-1; D perhaps matches TRBD1 (5 bases). This CDR3 comprises 19 residues. Germline V CDR1 and CDR2: SEHNR, FQNEAQ (reference sequence). Trimming shortened V by 3 bases and J by 6 bases, and 27 bases separated the two germline ends. The CDR3 loop reads CASSFSQGAYSTLANEQFF. The CDR3 coding sequence is TGTGCCAGCAGCTTCTCGCAGGGTGCCTATTCTACTCTGGCCAATGAGCAGTTCTTC.

J is TRBJ2-3 and V is TRBV19; perhaps D is TRBD1 or TRBD2 (5 bases each). Germline V gene data show CDR1 as LNHDA and CDR2 as SQIVND (reference sequence). The germline V and J ends were trimmed by 3 bases and 6 bases, with 7 bases remaining between them. This CDR3 spans 12 amino acids. This CDR3 reads CASSMGRDTQYF. In DNA, the CDR3 is TGTGCCAGTAGTATGGGACGCGATACGCAGTATTTT.

The gene calls are TRBV2 and TRBJ2-5; 7 nucleotides align to TRBD2. V gave up 7 bases and J gave up 3 bases; unmatched junction bases: 8. This CDR3 is 14 amino acids long. Germline assignment: CDR1 SNHLY and CDR2 FYNNEI. CDR3 sequence (DNA): TGTGCCAGCAACAAGCAGGGAGGGGAAGAGACCCAGTACTTC. It translates to CASNKQGGEETQYF. Complete variable domain (other parts from reference TRBV2 and TRBJ2-5): EPEVTQTPSHQVTQMGQEVILRCVPISNHLYFYWYRQILGQKVEFLVSFYNNEISEKSEIFDDQFSVERPDGSNFTLKIRSTKLEDSAMYFCASNKQGGEETQYFGPGTRLLVL.

The chain has TRBV30 and TRBJ1-1, with D possibly being TRBD1 (6 bases). Trimming removed 4 bases from V and 2 bases from J, with 23 bases in between. The CDR3 has 17 amino acids. The germline gives CDR1 GTSNPN, CDR2 SVGIG (reference sequence). The CDR3 nucleotides are TGTGCCTGGACCCGCCTAAAAACCGGGACACAAAACACTGAAGCTTTCTTT. Translating gives CAWTRLKTGTQNTEAFF.

The chain recombines TRBV19 with TRBJ2-3; tentatively, D is TRBD1 (6 bases). Germline V gene sequence: CDR1 LNHDA, CDR2 SQIVND (reference sequence). The CDR3 is 16 amino acids. V lost 5 bases, J lost 0 bases, and 15 bases lay in between. The CDR3 region has the DNA TGTGCCAGTAGTTTCCTACAGGGCCGGAGCACAGATACGCAGTATTTT. Translation: CASSFLQGRSTDTQYF.

The rearrangement uses TRBV6-5 and TRBJ2-7, with 14 bases lining up with TRBD2. Germline CDR1 is MNHEY and CDR2 is SVGAGI. With V trimmed by 2 bases and J by 5 bases, 5 bases remained unmatched. This CDR3 is built from 16 residues. CDR3 sequence (DNA): TGTGCCAGCAGTTACGGGACTAGCGGGAGAGGAGACGAGCAGTACTTC. This gives the protein CASSYGTSGRGDEQYF.

In its sample, this clone was seen a few times. The chain is built from TRBV28 and TRBJ1-5, with D hard to call. Germline values: CDR1 MDHEN, CDR2 SYDVKM. V shed 7 bases and J shed 3 bases, with 7 bases lying between them. This CDR3 comprises 12 residues. This CDR3 reads CASTLNNQPQHF. The CDR3 region has the DNA TGTGCCAGCACCCTTAACAATCAGCCCCAGCATTTT.

The chain couples TRBV29-1 to TRBJ2-2; D is perhaps TRBD1 (6 bases). The CDR3 has 14 amino acids. V was shortened by 6 bases and J by 2 bases, with 13 bases between the two germline ends. Germline V gene data show CDR1 as SQVTM and CDR2 as ANQGSEA. CDR3 nucleotides: TGCAGCGTCGTGACAGGAATAAACACCGGGGAGCTGTTTTTT. Translation: CSVVTGINTGELFF.

The chain joins TRBV6-1 to TRBJ2-1; D gene ambiguous. Trimming took off 4 bases at V and 0 bases at J, with 10 bases between the two ends. The V gene's germline CDR1 is MNHNS and CDR2 SASEGT. CDR3 length: 15 residues. The CDR3 reads CASSGVRSSYNEQFF. The CDR3, as DNA: TGTGCCAGCAGTGGAGTCAGAAGCTCCTACAATGAGCAGTTCTTC.

About this clone: The junction shows a germline mismatch at one end, possibly a read error. The chain recombines TRBV2 with TRBJ2-7; TRBD2 matches 15 bases. This CDR3 has 16 residues. Germline assignment: CDR1 SNHLY and CDR2 FYNNEI. CDR3: CASREGTSGGFYEQYF. In nucleotides, the CDR3 is TGTGCCAGCAGAGAAGGGACTAGCGGGGGGTTCTACGAGCAGTACTTC.

This chain joins TRBV27 and TRBJ2-1; TRBD1 or TRBD2 may be the D gene (6 bases each). With 2 bases removed from V and 5 bases from J, the gap between germline ends came to 13 bases. The CDR3 runs 15 residues. CDR1 is MNHEY, CDR2 SMNVEV, per germline (reference sequence). The CDR3 DNA reads as TGTGCCAGCAGTTTAGTCAGGGGAGGAGACAATGAGCAGTTCTTC. Translated, it gives CASSLVRGGDNEQFF.

This clone has only a few counts. The chain carries TRBV2 and TRBJ2-2; no clear D gene. The ends were cut back, 4 bases at V and 5 bases at J, with 11 bases in the middle. The CDR3 extends over 14 amino acids. Germline CDR1 and CDR2: SNHLY and FYNNEI. The CDR3 here is CASSATVSTGELFF. The CDR3 DNA is TGTGCCAGCAGTGCTACAGTCTCAACCGGGGAGCTGTTTTTT.

The chain employs TRBV7-8 and TRBJ2-7; D might be TRBD1 or TRBD2, each matching 5 bases. The germline CDR1 and CDR2 sequences are SGHVS and FQNEAQ. The CDR3 is 15 residues long. Trimming stripped 4 bases from V and 2 bases from J, with 15 bases between. DNA for the CDR3: TGTGCCAGCAGCTGGGGGATTGATCCTACCTACGAGCAGTACTTC. Translated: CASSWGIDPTYEQYF.

A few counts support this clone. The chain couples TRBV19 to TRBJ1-5; D perhaps matches TRBD1 (5 bases). V shed 6 bases and J shed 4 bases, with 13 bases lying between them. CDR3 length: 14 residues. Germline V CDR1 and CDR2: LNHDA, SQIVND (reference sequence). The CDR3 DNA follows: TGTGCCAGTAGCCAGGCTGGGACTAATCAGCCCCAGCATTTT. This translates into CASSQAGTNQPQHF.

This chain links TRBV2 with TRBJ2-7, with D possibly TRBD1 on 6 matching bases. The CDR3 is 13 residues long. CDR1 and CDR2 (germline): SNHLY, FYNNEI. With 4 bases removed from V and 6 bases from J, the gap between germline ends came to 13 bases. The CDR3 DNA sequence: TGTGCCAGCAGTGTGGGGCAGGGGATCGAGCAGTACTTC. As protein: CASSVGQGIEQYF.

This chain links TRBV2 with TRBJ2-7, with D maybe TRBD2 (6 bases). The V gene lost 7 bases and the J gene lost 6 bases, with 19 bases spanning the gap. Germline-derived CDR1 and CDR2 are SNHLY and FYNNEI. The CDR3 is made up of 14 amino acids. The CDR3 nucleotides are TGTGCCAGCACCCCGGGACTCCCGACCGCCGAGCAGTACTTC. This encodes CASTPGLPTAEQYF.

J is TRBJ2-3 and V is TRBV7-2; 7 nucleotides line up with TRBD2. Germline V CDR1 and CDR2: SGHTA, FQGNSA. After removal of 2 bases from V and 5 bases from J, the junction contained 4 bases not matched to a gene. The CDR3 is made up of 14 amino acids. The chain's CDR3 is CASSLMGGIDTQYF. The DNA of the CDR3 is TGTGCCAGCAGCTTAATGGGAGGGATAGATACGCAGTATTTT.

This clone has just a few counts. J is TRBJ2-3 and V is TRBV5-1; D is uncertain. Germline values: CDR1 SGHRS, CDR2 YFSETQ. The CDR3 totals 15 residues. Between the trimmed V and J ends, which lost 4 bases and 2 bases, there was a span of 14 bases. CDR3 nucleotides: TGCGCCAGCAGCCCCCCCGCGGTCACCACAGATACGCAGTATTTT. Amino acid sequence: CASSPPAVTTDTQYF.